Included here is one TCR beta chain sequence, with context. Its specificity is not known. This sample was taken from a study of Ad26.COV2.S vaccination and SARS-CoV-2 variants. Study conclusions and caveats: Vaccine recipients had higher spike-specific TCR breadth than placebo recipients.

Treatment defined: over 15 received Ad26.COV2.S at low or high dose, single or two shots; about five received placebo; per-sample allocation not given. At day 63 after the first vaccine or placebo injection, samples were drawn. This CDR3 is built from 14 residues. V was clipped by 5 bases and J by 4 bases; unmatched bases: 2. Germline lookup yields CDR1 LNHDA and CDR2 SQIVND (reference sequence). The method was immunoSEQ multiplex PCR; TCRdb's version includes in-frame clones alone and lacks a portion of them. The repertoire includes some 520,000 clones, roughly 89% of them detected once, and over 10% sits in the top ten.

The sample here was peripheral blood, taken in a trial of Ad26.COV2.S vaccine versus placebo. This TCR was sampled from a person between 18 and 59 years old who received the Ad26.COV2.S COVID-19 vaccine or a placebo. The chain couples TRBV19 to TRBJ2-1; 10 positions match TRBD2. CDR3 amino acids: CASSGLAVYNEQFF. DNA of the CDR3: TGTGCCAGTAGTGGACTAGCGGTATACAATGAGCAGTTCTTC.